This T cell receptor beta chain was obtained from a study of blood T cell repertoires in COVID-19. Overall study: Spain, Italy and the United States supplied samples that represented acute and convalescent COVID-19. PBMCs, B-cell-depleted T cells, or T cells were the source of the cDNA or gDNA that made up the material.

Methods used by the authors: Nucleated cell number was recorded as an estimate derived from reference gene primer amplification. Measured with immunoSEQ multiplex PCR; TCRdb has only the in-frame clones, and not every one. D and trimming come from the DNA, and the V and J calls and clone size come from that table. The data hold a few hundred thousand clones, with 85% to 90% observed a single time. Participants, about 18 to 89 years old, spanned more than 20 US areas. This clone was recorded only once. This TCR was sampled from a woman in her thirties who had recovered from COVID-19. Sequencing input: PBMCs or T cells enriched from blood (not recorded which).

CDR3 region: CASSFGTSRETQYF. DNA of the CDR3: TGTGCCAGCAGTTTCGGGACTAGCCGGGAGACCCAGTACTTC. This chain connects TRBV27 to TRBJ2-5; 9 nucleotides align to TRBD2. The CDR3 covers 14 residues. Germline V CDR1 and CDR2: MNHEY, SMNVEV (reference sequence). V trimming: 3 bases; J trimming: 5 bases; junction bases outside the gene matches: 4.